The rows below give T cell receptor beta chains drawn from one sample of a study of blood T cell repertoires in COVID-19. Here immunoSEQ multiplex PCR was the method, and the copy in TCRdb shows in-frame clones only, minus some. The sample contains 70,000 to 85,000 clones, roughly 87% of which appear only once. The sequenced material came from peripheral blood. The receptors were gathered from a man older than 75 with acute or convalescent COVID-19. The CDR3 runs from the conserved cysteine through the conserved F or W. Each record gives: CDR3 length, V gene, CDR3 protein.

14 TRBV30 CAWSVGGPVDEQYF
13 TRBV12-3/TRBV12-4 CASNLQTVTEAFF
20 TRBV2 CASSTYAAGGQFEYQETQYF
15 TRBV9 CASSGTGGFGNTIYF
15 TRBV18 CASSPGTSGSDTQYF
13 TRBV29-1 CSVAGTENQPQHF
16 TRBV6-6 CASSYPIRQGSYEQYF
14 TRBV5-1 CASSSQQTNSPLHF
13 TRBV9 CASSARLANEQFF
14 TRBV3-1/TRBV3-2 CASSPRGDRQPQHF